The sequence of this TCR beta chain was determined in a study of blood T cell repertoires in COVID-19. Study at large: In each case, the material was cDNA or gDNA derived from T cells, B-cell-depleted T cells, or PBMCs.

The repertoire was sequenced with immunoSEQ multiplex PCR; TCRdb's copy has only in-frame clones and lacks some. This sample has over 300,000 clones, with roughly 87% found just once. CDR1 is SGHTS and CDR2 is YDEGEE in the germline V gene. This CDR3 region has 15 residues. Losses at the gene ends were 4 bases for V and 5 bases for J; bases not matched to a gene: 8. This clonotype originated in a woman aged 30 to 39 who had recovered from COVID-19. J is TRBJ1-2 and V is TRBV5-8, with TRBD1 matching 10 bases. The sample comprised PBMCs or T cells enriched from blood (not recorded which). DNA of the CDR3: TGTGCCAGCAGCATAGGTGGACAGGGGGGATATGGCTACACCTTC. Translation gives CASSIGGQGGYGYTF. Together with reference TRBV5-8 and TRBJ1-2, the CDR3 gives the full variable domain: EAGVTQSPTHLIKTRGQQATLRCSPISGHTSVYWYQQALGLGLQFLLWYDEGEERNRGNFPPRFSGRQFPNYSSELNVNALELEDSALYLCASSIGGQGGYGYTFGSGTRLTVV.